This TCR beta chain derives from a study of Graves' ophthalmopathy and Graves' hyperthyroidism. Study observations and caveats: Researchers report that a 13-signature model separated ophthalmopathy from stable hyperthyroidism, posting around 86% sensitivity and roughly 81% specificity.

A note on this clonotype: Its antigen is unknown.

The V end lost 5 bases, the J end lost 5 bases, and 7 bases lay between the germline ends. This CDR3 has 11 residues. Eligible hyperthyroidism cases comprised new diagnoses of under 2 months' duration in individuals aged 18 to 65. RNA transcripts were the template, and TCR beta CDR3 regions were amplified from them. First-round RT-PCR with HTBI primers preceded a second-round multiplex PCR. TCRdb redid the calling of the multiplex PCR reads with MiXCR, one entry per CDR3 protein. This sample has some 370,000 distinct CDR3 sequences, with about 15% found just once. This clonotype was sampled from an adult woman with stable Graves' hyperthyroidism. This rearrangement joins TRBV12-3 or TRBV12-4 to TRBJ2-7, with a possible D match to TRBD1 (5 bases). Source material: peripheral blood. CDR3 bases: TGTGCCAGCAGTCGGACAAACGAGCAGTACTTC. Translation: CASSRTNEQYF.